The clone carrying this TCR beta chain came up a few times. The CDR3 loop spans 16 amino acids. CDR1 and CDR2 from the germline V gene are LGHDT and YNNKEL (reference sequence). Between the trimmed V and J ends, which lost 2 bases and 1 base, there was a span of 12 bases. This sample is drawn from a study of T-cell memory formation after mild COVID-19. In TCRdb, the 5' RACE reads were re-called with MiXCR into one record per CDR3 protein. Of hundreds of thousands of distinct CDR3 sequences detected, about 13% appear once; the ten largest clones hold about 24%. Sequencing was carried out using PBMCs or a T cell subset sorted from them (not recorded which). The receptor comes from a man aged 18 to 30 who had mild COVID-19 (a few samples of this study predate the infection). Cell type and time point are not known. This chain connects TRBV3-1 to TRBJ1-5, with D maybe TRBD1 (6 bases). The CDR3 protein is CASSQSLGASNQPQHF. The CDR3 DNA follows: TGTGCCAGCAGCCAAAGTTTGGGGGCAAGCAATCAGCCCCAGCATTTT.